This passage covers 6 T cell receptor beta chains from one sample sequenced in a study of blood T cells in healthy people across ages. Alongside a J-beta primer mix, a sample-barcoded 5' primer served in a second PCR lasting roughly 6 to 11 cycles. A single record per CDR3 protein comes from TCRdb applying MiXCR to the 5' RACE reads. The table shows around 620,000 distinct CDR3 sequences, with 25% to 30% occurring only once. The sample taken for sequencing was blood. These TCRs come from a woman aged 70-85 years in good health.

The rearrangement uses TRBV20-1 and TRBJ1-5, with 10 bases aligning to TRBD1. Losses at the gene ends were 6 bases for V and 5 bases for J; bases not matched to a gene: 7. The length of the CDR3 is 14 residues. Germline assignment: CDR1 DFQATT and CDR2 SNEGSKA (reference sequence). The CDR3 loop is CSATDRGPDQPQHF. The CDR3 DNA reads as TGCAGTGCCACCGACAGGGGGCCTGATCAGCCCCAGCATTTT.

The gene calls are TRBV11-2 and TRBJ1-2; D unresolved. The CDR3 contains 14 residues. Trimming took 1 base from V and 0 from J, leaving 6 bases between them. The germline CDR1 and CDR2 sequences are SGHAT and FQNNGV. CDR3 coding DNA: TGTGCCAGCAGCTTAGTAGACACTAACTATGGCTACACCTTC. Translation: CASSLVDTNYGYTF. The full variable domain, in which reference TRBV11-2 and TRBJ1-2 provide the parts outside the CDR3, is EAGVAQSPRYKIIEKRQSVAFWCNPISGHATLYWYQQILGQGPKLLIQFQNNGVVDDSQLPKDRFSAERLKGVDSTLKIQPAKLEDSAVYLCASSLVDTNYGYTFGSGTRLTVV.

This chain uses TRBV27 with TRBJ2-1, with D perhaps TRBD1 or TRBD2 (5 bases each). CDR1 is MNHEY and CDR2 is SMNVEV in the germline V gene (reference sequence). Trimming left V 3 bases short and J 0 bases short, with 12 bases between. CDR3 length equals 16 residues. As DNA, the CDR3 is TGTGCCAGCAGTTTTTTGGCCGGGGCCTCCTACAATGAGCAGTTCTTC. Translated: CASSFLAGASYNEQFF.

V and J are TRBV20-1 and TRBJ2-7; 7 bases line up with TRBD2. J lost 3 bases, V lost 6 bases, and 5 bases had no gene match. The CDR3 runs 12 residues. CDR1 DFQATT and CDR2 SNEGSKA come from the germline V gene (reference sequence). CDR3: CSATGLDYEQYF. In nucleotides, the CDR3 is TGCAGTGCCACCGGACTAGACTACGAGCAGTACTTC.

V usage is TRBV5-1 and J usage is TRBJ1-1; D gene ambiguous. The V end lost 1 base, the J end lost 1 base, and 5 bases lay between the germline ends. Germline-derived CDR1 and CDR2 are SGHRS and YFSETQ. The CDR3 is 13 residues long. The CDR3 DNA reads TGCGCCAGCAGCTTGAAACAGAACACTGAAGCTTTCTTT. Protein product: CASSLKQNTEAFF.

In this sample, this clonotype turned up a few times. The chain has TRBV5-1 and TRBJ2-5; a possible D gene is TRBD1 (5 bases). CDR3 length: 16 amino acids. V dropped 5 bases and J dropped 5 bases, with 22 bases sitting between them. Germline V gives CDR1 SGHRS, CDR2 YFSETQ. The CDR3 region has the DNA TGCGCCAGCAGTGCCCAGGGAAGGGTTAGGGGTGAGACCCAGTACTTC. This translates into CASSAQGRVRGETQYF.